The 23 T cell receptor beta chains given below trace back to one sample, sequenced in a study of T cell responses to AZD1222 COVID-19 vaccine. Generated by immunoSEQ multiplex PCR, the TCRdb table keeps only in-frame clones and is missing some. The table has fewer than 150,000 clones, roughly 84% seen once. This specimen was peripheral blood, taken 28 days after the second AZD1222 dose. These receptors all come from an adult who received the AZD1222 COVID-19 vaccine.

The chain carries TRBV18 and TRBJ2-3, with D unclear. V was clipped by 2 bases and J by 5 bases, with 14 bases between them. This CDR3 comprises 15 residues. Per germline, CDR1 KGHSH and CDR2 LQKENI. CDR3 DNA sequence: TGTGCCAGCTCACCATCTTCTTCTGGCGGAGATACGCAGTATTTT. It yields the protein CASSPSSSGGDTQYF.

The chain recombines TRBV27 with TRBJ2-1, with a tentative D call TRBD2 (5 bases). The V gene's germline CDR1 is MNHEY and CDR2 SMNVEV (reference sequence). The CDR3 runs to 16 residues. Trimming pared 2 bases from V and 5 bases from J, leaving 16 bases between. For the CDR3, the DNA is TGTGCCAGCAGTTTAATCGGACTCCAATCCGACAATGAGCAGTTCTTC. The encoded protein is CASSLIGLQSDNEQFF.

This clone was recorded only once. This chain connects TRBV6-1 to TRBJ2-1; 8 bases are a match to TRBD2. In germline, CDR1 is MNHNS, CDR2 SASEGT. The CDR3 contains 16 residues. V dropped 0 bases and J dropped 1; count of bases not matched to a gene: 2. The CDR3 nucleotides read TGTGCCAGCAGTGAAGCGGGCGGGGGGTCCTACAATGAGCAGTTCTTC. It translates to CASSEAGGGSYNEQFF.

The chain links TRBV28 to TRBJ1-1, with D possibly being TRBD1 (5 bases). The CDR3 has 14 amino acids. The germline V gene has CDR1 MDHEN and CDR2 SYDVKM. V lost 9 bases, J lost 1 base, and 15 bases lay in between. CDR3: CASLSPGQNTEAFF. The CDR3 region has the DNA TGTGCCAGTCTATCACCGGGGCAGAACACTGAAGCTTTCTTT. Combining the CDR3 with reference TRBV28 and TRBJ1-1 gives the whole variable domain DVKVTQSSRYLVKRTGEKVFLECVQDMDHENMFWYRQDPGLGLRLIYFSYDVKMKEKGDIPEGYSVSREKKERFSLILESASTNQTSMYLCASLSPGQNTEAFFGQGTRLTVV.

This chain joins TRBV10-1 and TRBJ2-7; 7 bases match TRBD1. After removal of 5 bases from V and 1 base from J, the junction contained 2 bases not matched to a gene. CDR1 is WNHNN, CDR2 SYGVQD, per germline (reference sequence). This CDR3 comprises 13 residues. The CDR3: CASSPGGSYEQYF. CDR3 bases: TGCGCCAGCAGTCCAGGGGGATCCTACGAGCAGTACTTC.

This clone was found once. The chain recombines TRBV27 with TRBJ2-3, with D unresolved. The CDR3 contains 12 residues. Germline CDR1 is MNHEY and CDR2 is SMNVEV (reference sequence). Trimming removed 4 bases from V and 7 bases from J, with 9 bases in between. CDR3 in amino acids: CASSSPSNTQYF. CDR3 bases: TGTGCCAGCAGTTCACCTAGTAATACGCAGTATTTT.

The chain carries TRBV29-1 and TRBJ1-2; no reliable D call. Germline V gene sequence: CDR1 SQVTM, CDR2 ANQGSEA. V was trimmed by 3 bases and J by 8 bases, leaving 13 bases between them. CDR3 size: 12 residues. The CDR3: CSVDRRELGYTF. For the CDR3, the DNA is TGCAGCGTTGATCGACGGGAACTCGGCTACACCTTC.

The V and J genes are TRBV18 and TRBJ1-1; 9 positions match TRBD1. In germline, CDR1 is KGHSH, CDR2 LQKENI. The CDR3 loop spans 17 amino acids. Unmatched junction bases numbered 9, after V lost 3 bases and J lost 1 base. The CDR3 nucleotides are TGTGCCAGCTCACCTAGTTGGACAGGGGTGTCGAACACTGAAGCTTTCTTT. Translating it yields CASSPSWTGVSNTEAFF.

This clone was detected only once. CDR3: CASSSSPRGRTYNEQFF. The CDR3 coding sequence is TGTGCCAGCAGCTCTTCTCCCAGGGGAAGAACCTACAATGAGCAGTTCTTC. The gene calls are TRBV11-2 and TRBJ2-1, with D perhaps matching TRBD1 (6 bases). The CDR3 has 17 residues. Germline CDR1 reads SGHAT; CDR2 reads FQNNGV. V was clipped by 4 bases and J by 2 bases, with 18 bases between them. The full variable domain, rest sourced from reference TRBV11-2 and TRBJ2-1, is EAGVAQSPRYKIIEKRQSVAFWCNPISGHATLYWYQQILGQGPKLLIQFQNNGVVDDSQLPKDRFSAERLKGVDSTLKIQPAKLEDSAVYLCASSSSPRGRTYNEQFFGPGTRLTVL.

The CDR3 is CASSLRQDQETQYF. CDR3 bases: TGTGCCAGCAGCTTGAGACAGGATCAAGAGACCCAGTACTTC. V and J are TRBV5-4 and TRBJ2-5, with D tentatively TRBD1 (6 bases). In germline, CDR1 is SGHNT, CDR2 YYREEE (reference sequence). The CDR3 is 14 amino acids. V dropped 1 base and J dropped 2 bases, with 9 bases sitting between them.

The J gene is TRBJ2-3, the V gene TRBV20-1; D gene ambiguous. The V gene lost 3 bases and the J gene lost 4 bases, with 8 bases spanning the gap. This CDR3 is built from 12 residues. Germline V lookup: CDR1 DFQATT, CDR2 SNEGSKA (reference sequence). CDR3 sequence reads: CSASSDPDTQYF. The DNA of the CDR3 is TGCAGTGCTAGTTCGGACCCAGATACGCAGTATTTT.

This clone came up once. The V gene is TRBV7-8, the J gene TRBJ2-7; 9 nucleotides agree with TRBD2. This CDR3 is built from 16 residues. Germline V CDR1 and CDR2: SGHVS, FQNEAQ. The ends lost 1 base at V and 0 bases at J; junction bases unmatched: 4. CDR3 bases: TGTGCCAGCAGCTTAGGGGGTAGCGGGAGCTCCTACGAGCAGTACTTC. Its translation: CASSLGGSGSSYEQYF.

The genes are TRBV21-1 and TRBJ2-5; TRBD1 reflects the table's D call only, with no check against the DNA. TRBV21-1 is a recognized pseudogene. The CDR3 length is 14 residues. The CDR3 DNA reads TGTGCCAGCAGCGGTCGGGACAGACAAGAGACCCAGTACTTC. Its protein product is CASSGRDRQETQYF.

The chain uses TRBV19 and TRBJ1-5; unclear D gene. Germline V lookup: CDR1 LNHDA, CDR2 SQIVND (reference sequence). Deletions cut 3 bases from V and 1 base from J, with 7 bases between. The CDR3 extends over 14 amino acids. The CDR3 loop is CASSIVLSNQPQHF. The CDR3 nucleotides are TGTGCCAGTAGTATCGTCTTAAGCAATCAGCCCCAGCATTTT.

The chain combines TRBV2 with TRBJ1-2, with a possible D match to TRBD1 (5 bases). CDR1 and CDR2 (germline): SNHLY, FYNNEI. Trimming cost V 7 bases and J 8 bases, with 17 bases left between them. This CDR3 has 13 amino acids. The CDR3 protein is CASTPEGWSGYTF. CDR3 DNA: TGTGCCAGCACGCCGGAGGGGTGGAGCGGCTACACCTTC. Variable domain in full (rest from reference TRBV2 and TRBJ1-2): EPEVTQTPSHQVTQMGQEVILRCVPISNHLYFYWYRQILGQKVEFLVSFYNNEISEKSEIFDDQFSVERPDGSNFTLKIRSTKLEDSAMYFCASTPEGWSGYTFGSGTRLTVV.

The chain carries TRBV7-2 and TRBJ1-1, with 7 bases lining up with TRBD1. CDR3 size: 14 residues. Germline CDR1 SGHTA, CDR2 FQGNSA. V lost 5 bases and J lost 4; bases outside the gene matches: 7. CDR3 in amino acids: CASSIRQGGTEAFF. CDR3 in DNA: TGTGCCAGCAGCATAAGACAGGGCGGCACTGAAGCTTTCTTT.

This clone has more than one count but fewer than ten. The chain combines TRBV9 with TRBJ1-4, with unresolved D. The CDR3 covers 13 residues. Per the germline V gene, CDR1 is SGDLS and CDR2 is YYNGEE. The V gene lost 0 bases and the J gene lost 10 bases, with 10 bases spanning the gap. In DNA, the CDR3 is TGTGCCAGCAGCGTAGAGATTACGGGAAAACTGTTTTTT. Protein product: CASSVEITGKLFF.

The J gene is TRBJ1-2, the V gene TRBV6-1, with D uncertain. Germline CDR1 MNHNS, CDR2 SASEGT. Trimming shortened V by 3 bases and J by 5 bases, and 13 bases separated the two germline ends. There are 14 residues in the CDR3. In nucleotides, the CDR3 is TGTGCCAGCAGTGATAGGTATTCCGAATATGGCTACACCTTC. Protein: CASSDRYSEYGYTF.

The chain has TRBV2 and TRBJ2-7; the D is unclear. Per the germline V gene, CDR1 is SNHLY and CDR2 is FYNNEI. Trimming removed 8 bases at V and 1 base at J, with 12 bases between. This CDR3 spans 13 amino acids. The DNA for the CDR3 is TGTGCCAGCCTACACCCTCAGTCCTACGAGCAGTACTTC. Translated, it gives CASLHPQSYEQYF. The full variable domain, with the rest looked up from reference TRBV2 and TRBJ2-7, is EPEVTQTPSHQVTQMGQEVILRCVPISNHLYFYWYRQILGQKVEFLVSFYNNEISEKSEIFDDQFSVERPDGSNFTLKIRSTKLEDSAMYFCASLHPQSYEQYFGPGTRLTVT.

This chain uses TRBV6-5 with TRBJ2-7; 12 positions match TRBD2. The CDR3 length is 16 residues. V shed 2 bases and J 4 bases; nucleotides not matched to a gene: 6. Per germline, CDR1 MNHEY and CDR2 SVGAGI. The CDR3 DNA reads as TGTGCCAGCAGTTACGGAGTGGGGACTAGCGGGTACGAGCAGTACTTC. Its translation is CASSYGVGTSGYEQYF.

The chain joins TRBV4-1 to TRBJ2-5, with D possibly being TRBD1 (6 bases). The germline V and J ends were trimmed by 0 bases and 4 bases, with 12 bases remaining between them. The V gene's germline CDR1 is MGHRA and CDR2 YSYEKL. CDR3 size: 15 residues. This chain's CDR3 is CASSQEGDRRETQYF. CDR3 coding DNA: TGCGCCAGCAGCCAAGAGGGCGACAGGCGAGAGACCCAGTACTTC.

This sequence joins TRBV9 and TRBJ2-1, with 8 positions matching TRBD2. Trimming took 4 bases from V and 5 from J; bases not matched to a gene: 8. Looked up from germline, CDR1 is SGDLS and CDR2 is YYNGEE. The CDR3 sequence is 15 residues long. The CDR3 protein is CASSSPGGLDNEQFF. The CDR3 coding sequence is TGTGCCAGCAGCTCCCCGGGGGGGCTCGACAATGAGCAGTTCTTC.

The J gene is TRBJ2-2, the V gene TRBV29-1, with 14 nucleotides matching TRBD2. The CDR3 length is 16 residues. The V and J ends lost 1 base and 8 bases, in that order; junction bases with no gene match: 6. Germline V gene sequence: CDR1 SQVTM, CDR2 ANQGSEA. The CDR3 DNA reads as TGCAGCGTTGAAGGACCGGGACTAGCGGGGGCAGGGGAGCTGTTTTTT. It codes for CSVEGPGLAGAGELFF.